This T cell receptor (beta chain) was recovered during a study of beta chain features in type 1 diabetes. Every isolated RNA sample was fully reverse transcribed, so sequencing captured expressed TCRB transcripts. Naive, central memory and regulatory T cell samples came to a mean of roughly 3.9 million reads. Repertoires were generated with immunoSEQ multiplex PCR, while TCRdb's copy carries only in-frame clones and drops some. Of more than 50,000 clones in the sample, around 63% were seen once. Trimming took off 1 base at V and 7 bases at J, with 7 bases between the two ends. The CDR3 sequence is 13 residues long. Germline values: CDR1 MNHNS, CDR2 SASEGT.

This receptor was identified in a woman under 30 in good health. This rearrangement joins TRBV6-1 to TRBJ1-4; D possibly corresponds to TRBD1 (5 bases). Sequenced: Tregs from blood. The CDR3 bases are TGTGCCAGCAGTGAAGGACAGATTGAAAAACTGTTTTTT. Translation gives CASSEGQIEKLFF.